This TCR beta chain was sequenced in a study of blood T cell repertoires in COVID-19. The protocol was immunoSEQ multiplex PCR, while the TCRdb copy is restricted to in-frame clones and leaves out a portion. The data show 300,000 or so clones, roughly 90% seen once. CDR1 and CDR2 from the germline V gene are SGHRS and YFSETQ. CDR3 length: 14 residues. Between the trimmed V and J ends, which lost 5 bases and 0 bases, there was a span of 11 bases. Participants had their cohort set by participant-reported clinical history. Among Cohort 3 donors, those recovered had two negative PCRs, clearance, or symptom resolution.

Sample: PBMCs or T cells enriched from blood (not recorded which). The clonotype was recovered from a man aged 60 to 75 who had recovered from COVID-19. V gene TRBV5-1 combines with J gene TRBJ1-1; no firm D call. The CDR3 coding sequence is TGCGCCAGCAGGGGTAGCGACATGAACACTGAAGCTTTCTTT. Amino acid sequence: CASRGSDMNTEAFF.